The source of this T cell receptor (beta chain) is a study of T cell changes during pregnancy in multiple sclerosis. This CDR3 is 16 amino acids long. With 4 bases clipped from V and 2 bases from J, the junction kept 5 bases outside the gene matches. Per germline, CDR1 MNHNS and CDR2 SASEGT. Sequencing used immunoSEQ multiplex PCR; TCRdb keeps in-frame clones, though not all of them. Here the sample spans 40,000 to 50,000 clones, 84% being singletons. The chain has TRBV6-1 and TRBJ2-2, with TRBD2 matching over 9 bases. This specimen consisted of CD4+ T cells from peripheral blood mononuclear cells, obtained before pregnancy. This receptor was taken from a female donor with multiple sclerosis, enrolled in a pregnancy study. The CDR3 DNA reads TGTGCCAGCAGTGCTAGCGGGGCCCACAACACCGGGGAGCTGTTTTTT. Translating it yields CASSASGAHNTGELFF.